This is a list of T cell receptor beta chains from one sample in a study of blood T cell repertoires in COVID-19. Data came from immunoSEQ multiplex PCR; TCRdb stores just in-frame clones and leaves some out. This sample carries about 47,000 clones, approximately 70% of them seen once, and the ten largest clones take roughly 6.3%. The sequenced material came from peripheral blood. The source of these receptors is a man at least 80 years old with acute or convalescent COVID-19. Each CDR3 is given with its conserved first and last residue. The order of the fields is clone size, V gene, J gene, D gene, CDR3 protein, CDR3 DNA. A D gene is named only where the DNA matches it firmly. Only part of the rows carry a size: once, few, many, or a class if the clone is expanded.

NA	TRBV27	TRBJ1-2	NA	CASSRGGNYGYTF	TGTGCCAGCAGTAGGGGGGGCAACTATGGCTACACCTTC
NA	TRBV6-7	TRBJ2-7	TRBD2	CASNTGDGSGGHQPYEQYF	TGTGCCAGCAATACCGGGGATGGGTCGGGAGGGCATCAGCCCTACGAGCAGTACTTC
many	TRBV5-4	TRBJ1-6	TRBD1	CASSLPGQPLDSPLHF	TGTGCCAGCAGCCTTCCGGGACAGCCTCTGGATTCACCCCTCCACTTT
NA	TRBV9	TRBJ2-2	NA	CASSPRSGVSNTGELFF	TGTGCCAGCAGCCCCCGTTCGGGGGTGTCGAACACCGGGGAGCTGTTTTTT
NA	TRBV10-3	TRBJ2-5	TRBD2	CATGGSTQETQYF	TGTGCCACCGGGGGGTCCACCCAAGAGACCCAGTACTTC
NA	TRBV19	TRBJ1-5	TRBD1	CASTWQGVNQPQHF	TGTGCCAGTACCTGGCAGGGGGTGAATCAGCCCCAGCATTTT
NA	TRBV7-8	TRBJ2-2	TRBD2	CASSLYAGGPRELFF	TGTGCCAGCAGCTTATATGCGGGGGGGCCGAGGGAGCTGTTTTTT
NA	TRBV18	TRBJ2-5	NA	CASSPTEGVQETQYF	TGTGCCAGCTCACCTACCGAGGGGGTACAAGAGACCCAGTACTTC
once	TRBV7-2	TRBJ2-2	NA	CASSLGLANTGELFF	TGTGCCAGCAGCTTAGGACTAGCGAACACCGGGGAGCTGTTTTTT
NA	TRBV7-9	TRBJ1-6	NA	CASSSGSGNSPLHF	TGTGCCAGCAGCTCTGGCAGCGGCAATTCACCCCTCCACTTT
NA	TRBV10-2	TRBJ1-5	NA	CASSETSNQPQHF	TGCGCCAGCAGTGAAACAAGCAATCAGCCCCAGCATTTT
NA	TRBV5-1	TRBJ2-3	TRBD2	CASSKTSGSGDTQYF	TGCGCCAGCAGCAAAACTAGCGGGAGTGGAGATACGCAGTATTTT
NA	TRBV11-3	TRBJ2-5	TRBD2	CASSLGAGEGETQYF	TGTGCCAGCAGCTTAGGGGCTGGGGAGGGGGAGACCCAGTACTTC
NA	TRBV28	TRBJ1-6	NA	CASSFPVRSSYNSPLHF	TGTGCCAGCAGTTTTCCAGTTCGAAGCTCCTATAATTCACCCCTCCACTTT
NA	TRBV30	TRBJ2-1	TRBD1	CAWTVGTGGRDEQFF	TGTGCCTGGACTGTGGGAACAGGGGGTCGCGATGAGCAGTTCTTC
NA	TRBV29-1	TRBJ1-5	NA	CSVTQGTDQPQHF	TGCAGCGTTACCCAGGGGACCGATCAGCCCCAGCATTTT
few	TRBV19	TRBJ2-1	TRBD2	CASSETSGSGNEQFF	TGTGCCAGTAGTGAGACTAGCGGGAGTGGCAATGAGCAGTTCTTC